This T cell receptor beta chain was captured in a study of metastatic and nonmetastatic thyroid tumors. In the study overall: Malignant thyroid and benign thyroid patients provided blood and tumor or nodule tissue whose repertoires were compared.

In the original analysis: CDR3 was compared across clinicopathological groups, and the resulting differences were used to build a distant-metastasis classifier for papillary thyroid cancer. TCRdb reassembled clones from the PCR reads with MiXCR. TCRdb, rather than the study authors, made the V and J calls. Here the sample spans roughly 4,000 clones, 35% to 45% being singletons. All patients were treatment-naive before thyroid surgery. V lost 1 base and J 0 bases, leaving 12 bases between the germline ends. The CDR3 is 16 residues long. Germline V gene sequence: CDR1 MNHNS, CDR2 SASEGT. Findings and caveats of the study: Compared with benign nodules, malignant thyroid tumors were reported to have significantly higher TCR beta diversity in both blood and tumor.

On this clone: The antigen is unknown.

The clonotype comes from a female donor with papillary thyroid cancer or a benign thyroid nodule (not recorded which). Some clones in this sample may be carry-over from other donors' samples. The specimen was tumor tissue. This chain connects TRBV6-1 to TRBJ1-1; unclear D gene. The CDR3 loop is CASSEGPKVMNTEAFF. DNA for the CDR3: TGTGCCAGCAGTGAAGGCCCTAAGGTAATGAACACTGAAGCTTTCTTT.